This T cell receptor (beta chain) was identified in a study of CD8 T cells in Susac syndrome. CDR3 length: 13 residues. The trim removed 3 bases at V and 4 bases at J, leaving 1 base unmatched. Germline-derived CDR1 and CDR2 are MDHEN and SYDVKM. RNA in amounts of roughly 0.5 to 1 ug was reverse transcribed with random hexamers. Via MiXCR, TCRdb re-called the immunoSEQ multiplex PCR reads, giving one row per CDR3 protein. The sample contains more than 200,000 distinct CDR3 sequences, approximately 94% of which appear only once. Sample: CD4+ T cells from PBMCs. The chain employs TRBV28 and TRBJ1-2, with 8 bases lining up with TRBD1. The TCR originated in a human donor with Susac syndrome. CDR3 nucleotides: TGTGCCAGCAGTTTGACAGGGGCCTATGGCTACACCTTC. Translated, it gives CASSLTGAYGYTF.